One sample yielded the 21 T cell receptor beta chains listed below, sequenced in a study of cytomegalovirus exposure and HLA in healthy donors. Both 60 Vbeta primers and 13 Jbeta primers went into the PCR. Clones were sequenced by immunoSEQ multiplex PCR, and TCRdb holds only the in-frame ones, with some missing. The data show about 150,000 clones, roughly 80% seen once. What was sequenced was PBMCs. The source of these receptors is a woman aged 40 to 50 in good health and CMV-seropositive.

This chain uses TRBV7-9 with TRBJ1-3, with TRBD1 matching over 9 bases. The CDR3 is 16 amino acids. Germline V gene lookup returns CDR1 SEHNR and CDR2 FQNEAQ (reference sequence). V lost 2 bases and J lost 3; bases outside the gene matches: 5. The DNA for the CDR3 is TGTGCCAGCAGCTTAATAACGACAGGGGGTGGAAACACCATATATTTT. Translation gives CASSLITTGGGNTIYF.

The chain links TRBV2 to TRBJ2-2, with 8 bases aligning to TRBD1. CDR3 length: 13 amino acids. Per the germline V gene, CDR1 is SNHLY and CDR2 is FYNNEI. The V and J ends lost 6 bases and 6 bases, in that order; junction bases with no gene match: 3. This CDR3 is CASRGQAAGELFF. The DNA of the CDR3 is TGTGCCAGCAGGGGACAGGCGGCCGGGGAGCTGTTTTTT.

The CDR3 loop reads CASGETGIQPQHF. The CDR3 coding sequence is TGTGCCAGCGGGGAGACAGGGATTCAGCCCCAGCATTTT. V and J are TRBV2 and TRBJ1-5, with 7 nucleotides matching TRBD1. Looked up from germline, CDR1 is SNHLY and CDR2 is FYNNEI. V shed 8 bases and J 6 bases; nucleotides not matched to a gene: 7. The CDR3 spans 13 residues.

As concerns this clone: The junction and the germline gene differ at one end; a read error may be behind it. The V call is TRBV7-9, the J call TRBJ1-4; a weak D match, TRBD1 (6 bases). The CDR3 is 16 amino acids. Germline values: CDR1 SEHNR, CDR2 FQNEAQ (reference sequence). The CDR3 region has the DNA TGTTCCAGCAGCTTAGGCGGGAGAACCCAGGGGGAAAAACTGTTTTTT. Protein: CSSSLGGRTQGEKLFF.

This clone has more than one count but fewer than ten. The rearrangement uses TRBV19 and TRBJ1-5; a possible D gene is TRBD1 (6 bases). The CDR3 contains 15 residues. Trimming removed 5 bases at V and 7 bases at J, with 18 bases between. CDR1 LNHDA and CDR2 SQIVND come from the germline V gene (reference sequence). The CDR3 sequence is CASSGWQGGRQPQHF. CDR3 in DNA: TGTGCCAGTAGTGGTTGGCAAGGGGGACGCCAGCCCCAGCATTTT.

This chain links TRBV4-3 with TRBJ2-3; 7 bases are a match to TRBD1. V lost 4 bases to trimming and J lost 4 bases; unmatched junction nucleotides: 8. Germline CDR1 is LGHNA and CDR2 is YSLEER. CDR3 length equals 15 residues. Here the CDR3 DNA reads TGCGCCAGCAGCCTGGAAAGGGGGCACTCAGATACGCAGTATTTT. Its protein is CASSLERGHSDTQYF.

The chain links TRBV5-4 to TRBJ2-3; 11 bases line up with TRBD2. Germline CDR1 and CDR2: SGHNT and YYREEE (reference sequence). The CDR3 sequence is 14 residues long. The trim removed 4 bases at V and 7 bases at J, leaving 5 bases unmatched. The chain's CDR3 is CASSETSGIHTQYF. The CDR3 nucleotides are TGTGCCAGCAGCGAGACTAGCGGGATTCATACGCAGTATTTT.

This clone was found once. The chain employs TRBV11-2 and TRBJ2-5; maybe TRBD1 (7 bases). The last part of the DNA fits TRBJ2-7 better; the J call may be wrong. Germline CDR1 reads SGHAT; CDR2 reads FQNNGV. The CDR3 contains 14 residues. The CDR3 loop is CASSPRQGGHEQYF. DNA of the CDR3: TGTGCCAGCAGCCCTCGACAGGGAGGCCACGAGCAGTACTTC.

The genes are TRBV27 and TRBJ1-5; a weak D match, TRBD1 (6 bases). The CDR3 runs 14 residues. CDR1 is MNHEY and CDR2 is SMNVEV in the germline V gene (reference sequence). V was trimmed by 4 bases and J by 6 bases, leaving 13 bases between them. The CDR3 bases are TGTGCCAGCAGTTCCCAACAGGGTATTCAGCCCCAGCATTTT. Its translation is CASSSQQGIQPQHF.

V gene TRBV5-6 combines with J gene TRBJ2-2, with 7 bases fitting TRBD1. Germline V gene data show CDR1 as SGHDT and CDR2 as YYEEEE. This CDR3 has 17 residues. The V segment lost 4 bases and the J segment 1 base; nucleotides outside the gene matches: 10. Written as DNA, the CDR3 is TGTGCCAGCAGCCCCCGAAAACGGACAGGGAACACCGGGGAGCTGTTTTTT. As protein: CASSPRKRTGNTGELFF. Drawing the rest from reference TRBV5-6 and TRBJ2-2, the complete variable domain is DAGVTQSPTHLIKTRGQQVTLRCSPKSGHDTVSWYQQALGQGPQFIFQYYEEEERQRGNFPDRFSGHQFPNYSSELNVNALLLGDSALYLCASSPRKRTGNTGELFFGEGSRLTVL.

The chain employs TRBV28 and TRBJ1-2; D perhaps matches TRBD1 (6 bases). Trimming shortened V by 4 bases and J by 5 bases, and 23 bases separated the two germline ends. The CDR3 is 17 amino acids. Germline V gene lookup returns CDR1 MDHEN and CDR2 SYDVKM. The CDR3 coding sequence is TGTGCCAGCAGTTCCGGGGCAGGGGACCCTTTGGGATATGGCTACACCTTC. Protein product: CASSSGAGDPLGYGYTF.

The rearrangement links TRBV6-1 to TRBJ1-1; D not certain. The CDR3 length is 15 residues. Germline CDR1 is MNHNS and CDR2 is SASEGT. With 1 base removed from V and 4 bases from J, the gap between germline ends came to 13 bases. CDR3 sequence (DNA): TGTGCCAGCAGTGAAGGCCTCCACAGTGCCACTGAAGCTTTCTTT. This translates into CASSEGLHSATEAFF.

The chain employs TRBV28 and TRBJ1-5; D gene uncertain. With 7 bases removed from V and 4 bases from J, the gap between germline ends came to 14 bases. The CDR3 runs 14 residues. Looked up from germline, CDR1 is MDHEN and CDR2 is SYDVKM. CDR3 sequence (DNA): TGTGCCAGCATCTCGGGTCCCTTAAATCAGCCCCAGCATTTT. Translating gives CASISGPLNQPQHF.

The chain uses TRBV6-5 and TRBJ2-7, with D possibly TRBD1 on 6 matching bases. Per the germline V gene, CDR1 is MNHEY and CDR2 is SVGAGI. Trimming removed 0 bases at V and 12 bases at J, with 21 bases between. The CDR3 extends over 15 amino acids. The CDR3 region has the DNA TGTGCCAGCAGTTACTCGAAGAGCGAGGGGGTACCAAGGTACTTC. Its protein product is CASSYSKSEGVPRYF.

The genes are TRBV27 and TRBJ2-1; 7 bases align to TRBD1. Germline assignment: CDR1 MNHEY and CDR2 SMNVEV (reference sequence). This CDR3 spans 13 amino acids. Trimming took 5 bases from V and 2 from J; bases not matched to a gene: 0. CDR3 residues: CASSQGAYNEQFF. The CDR3 DNA sequence: TGTGCCAGCAGTCAGGGGGCCTACAATGAGCAGTTCTTC.

The chain combines TRBV9 with TRBJ2-1; TRBD2 agrees at 9 bases. V lost 2 bases and J lost 7; bases outside the gene matches: 1. The CDR3 loop spans 13 amino acids. Looked up from germline, CDR1 is SGDLS and CDR2 is YYNGEE. CDR3 DNA sequence: TGTGCCAGCAGCGTCCTAGCGGGGAATGAGCAGTTCTTC. It specifies CASSVLAGNEQFF.

The chain links TRBV6-1 to TRBJ2-7; tentatively, D is TRBD1 (6 bases). The CDR3 is made up of 13 amino acids. V lost 7 bases and J 3 bases, leaving 13 bases between the germline ends. Germline V gene data show CDR1 as MNHNS and CDR2 as SASEGT. The CDR3, as DNA: TGTGCCAGCAATTTGGCAGGGGACTACGAGCAGTACTTC. Translation: CASNLAGDYEQYF.

V gene TRBV28 combines with J gene TRBJ1-4; 7 nucleotides match TRBD1. This CDR3 spans 16 amino acids. The V and J ends lost 8 bases and 2 bases, in that order; junction bases with no gene match: 11. Germline V gives CDR1 MDHEN, CDR2 SYDVKM. CDR3 residues: CASSQYRGATNEKLFF. CDR3 DNA: TGTGCCAGCTCCCAATACAGGGGCGCGACTAATGAAAAACTGTTTTTT.

V and J are TRBV4-2 and TRBJ2-5, with 14 bases matching TRBD2. Per germline, CDR1 LGHNA and CDR2 YNFKEQ. The length of the CDR3 is 16 residues. Losses at the gene ends were 1 base for V and 2 bases for J; bases not matched to a gene: 0. The CDR3 here is CASSQGTSGGQETQYF. The CDR3 bases are TGTGCCAGCAGCCAAGGGACTAGCGGGGGGCAAGAGACCCAGTACTTC.

This clone has just one count. V usage is TRBV7-8 and J usage is TRBJ2-5, with a weak D call TRBD1 (6 bases). Per the germline V gene, CDR1 is SGHVS and CDR2 is FQNEAQ. The CDR3 extends over 14 amino acids. V was clipped by 5 bases and J by 6 bases, with 16 bases between them. As DNA, the CDR3 is TGTGCCAGCAGCGGGGAGACCAGGGGCAAGACCCAGTACTTC. The encoded protein is CASSGETRGKTQYF.

The V call is TRBV9, the J call TRBJ2-7; D is undetermined. Germline CDR1 SGDLS, CDR2 YYNGEE. The CDR3 is 14 residues long. The V and J ends lost 0 bases and 0 bases respectively, with 7 bases between them. As DNA, the CDR3 is TGTGCCAGCAGCGTAGGCTGGAGCTCCTACGAGCAGTACTTC. Protein: CASSVGWSSYEQYF.